This T cell receptor (beta chain) was captured in a study of regulatory T cells in long-lasting Graves disease. This clonotype was recorded at least ten times. Its antigen is undetermined. In building TCR beta libraries, iRepertoire HTBI primers were used together with Arm-PCR of CDR3 regions. TCRdb ran MiXCR on the multiplex PCR reads and lists one entry per CDR3 protein. The sample records around 400,000 distinct CDR3 sequences, 15% to 17% being singletons. Findings and caveats of the study: New patients shared fewer public clonotypes (around 970) than persistent patients did (roughly 2,600). Persistent Graves' patients possessed reduced TCR diversity relative to recently diagnosed ones. Accuracy was perhaps lowered by the small sample size.

From germline, CDR1 is DFQATT and CDR2 SNEGSKA (reference sequence). The CDR3 loop spans 14 amino acids. V was pared by 2 bases and J by 1 base, with 9 bases between. Sample time point: newly diagnosed GD, antithyroid drugs for less than 3 months. After RNA was extracted from PBMCs, the TCR library was made from it. Graves' disease was diagnosed by American Thyroid Association guidelines. The chain joins TRBV20-1 to TRBJ1-3, with D unclear. This sample comprised peripheral blood mononuclear cells (PBMCs), obtained at new diagnosis, from a patient treated with antithyroid drugs. This sequence was found in a female donor with Graves disease. The CDR3 DNA follows: TGCAGTGCTAGATCGAGGCCTTCTGGAAACACCATATATTTT. It translates to CSARSRPSGNTIYF.